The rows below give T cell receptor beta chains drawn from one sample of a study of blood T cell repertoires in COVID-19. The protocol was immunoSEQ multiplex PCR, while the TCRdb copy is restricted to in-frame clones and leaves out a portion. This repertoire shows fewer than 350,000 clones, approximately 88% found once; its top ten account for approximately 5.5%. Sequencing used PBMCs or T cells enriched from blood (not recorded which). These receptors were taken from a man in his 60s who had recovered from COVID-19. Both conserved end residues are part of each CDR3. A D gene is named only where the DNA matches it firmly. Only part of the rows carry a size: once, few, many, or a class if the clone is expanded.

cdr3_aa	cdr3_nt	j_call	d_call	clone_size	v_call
CASSSEGTYNEQFF	TGTGCCAGCAGCTCGGAGGGAACCTACAATGAGCAGTTCTTC	TRBJ2-1	NA	NA	TRBV7-3
CASSVEGDRGREQFF	TGTGCCAGCAGCGTAGAAGGGGACAGGGGTAGGGAGCAGTTCTTC	TRBJ2-1	TRBD1	NA	TRBV9
CATSDHGGNSYNEQFF	TGTGCCACCAGTGATCACGGGGGGAACTCCTACAATGAGCAGTTCTTC	TRBJ2-1	TRBD2	NA	TRBV24-1
CSVAGGPGEKLFF	TGCAGCGTTGCCGGTGGGCCCGGTGAAAAACTGTTTTTT	TRBJ1-4	NA	once	TRBV29-1
CASSFPSGTGETQYF	TGTGCCAGCAGCTTCCCTTCTGGGACTGGGGAGACCCAGTACTTC	TRBJ2-5	NA	NA	TRBV5-6
CASKELQGFSYGYTF	TGTGCCAGCAAGGAGTTACAGGGCTTCAGCTATGGCTACACCTTC	TRBJ1-2	NA	NA	TRBV28
CARTPGVFNQPQHF	TGTGCCAGAACTCCAGGGGTCTTCAATCAGCCCCAGCATTTT	TRBJ1-5	NA	NA	TRBV28
CATSFSGNTGELFF	TGTGCCACCAGTTTTTCAGGAAACACCGGGGAGCTGTTTTTT	TRBJ2-2	NA	once	TRBV24-1
CASSQDGPSGRETQYF	TGTGCCAGCAGCCAAGATGGCCCTAGCGGGAGGGAGACCCAGTACTTC	TRBJ2-5	TRBD2	NA	TRBV4-2
CATRTGNSPLHF	TGTGCCACCAGGACAGGGAATTCACCCCTCCACTTT	TRBJ1-6	TRBD1	NA	TRBV19
CASREVQGLLTEAFF	TGTGCCAGCAGGGAGGTTCAGGGGCTTTTAACTGAAGCTTTCTTT	TRBJ1-1	NA	NA	TRBV6-5
CASSQWSPNTEAFF	TGTGCCAGCAGCCAATGGAGCCCGAACACTGAAGCTTTCTTT	TRBJ1-1	NA	NA	TRBV3-1/TRBV3-2
CSVDLTGAGNTIYF	TGCAGCGTTGACTTGACAGGAGCTGGAAACACCATATATTTT	TRBJ1-3	NA	NA	TRBV29-1
CASSLLVNSPLHF	TGTGCCAGCAGCTTACTTGTAAATTCACCCCTCCACTTT	TRBJ1-6	NA	NA	TRBV7-3
CASRPLDRFNQPQHF	TGTGCCAGCAGACCTCTTGACAGATTCAATCAGCCCCAGCATTTT	TRBJ1-5	NA	NA	TRBV28
CASSYNPAGVDTGELFF	TGCGCCAGCAGCTACAATCCGGCGGGAGTTGACACCGGGGAGCTGTTTTTT	TRBJ2-2	TRBD2	few	TRBV5-1
CASSQAGQGTWAFF	TGTGCCAGCAGCCAAGCGGGACAGGGCACGTGGGCTTTCTTT	TRBJ1-1	TRBD1	NA	TRBV3-1/TRBV3-2
CASSQHLETQYF	TGCGCCAGCAGCCAACACCTAGAGACCCAGTACTTC	TRBJ2-5	NA	NA	TRBV5-1
CASSELVGGETQYF	TGTGCCAGCAGTGAACTTGTAGGAGGAGAGACCCAGTACTTC	TRBJ2-5	NA	NA	TRBV2
CAWSVRVGGPSYEQYF	TGTGCCTGGAGTGTAAGGGTGGGAGGGCCATCCTACGAGCAGTACTTC	TRBJ2-7	TRBD2	NA	TRBV30
CASSLESGFETGQQETQYF	TGTGCCAGCAGCTTAGAAAGCGGATTCGAGACAGGACAACAAGAGACCCAGTACTTC	TRBJ2-5	NA	NA	TRBV7-8
CASSYRTSATDTQYF	TGTGCCAGCAGTTACAGGACTAGCGCCACAGATACGCAGTATTTT	TRBJ2-3	TRBD2	NA	TRBV6-5
CASSIGLTVIAYEQYF	TGTGCCAGTAGTATAGGACTGACGGTTATAGCCTACGAGCAGTACTTC	TRBJ2-7	NA	once	TRBV19
CASSTQLALNTGELFF	TGTGCCAGCAGCACTCAACTAGCGTTAAACACCGGGGAGCTGTTTTTT	TRBJ2-2	TRBD2	few	TRBV7-3
CASRVGQGRTEAFF	TGCGCCAGCAGGGTGGGGCAGGGAAGGACTGAAGCTTTCTTT	TRBJ1-1	NA	NA	TRBV5-1
CAILARDNTEAFF	TGTGCCATTTTGGCCAGGGATAACACTGAAGCTTTCTTT	TRBJ1-1	NA	NA	TRBV12-3/TRBV12-4
CSASDGTGRHYGYTF	TGCAGTGCTAGTGATGGGACAGGGAGGCACTATGGCTACACCTTC	TRBJ1-2	TRBD1	NA	TRBV20-1
CASSPVGGGAQGEQYF	TGCGCCAGCAGTCCGGTCGGAGGTGGGGCGCAGGGGGAGCAGTACTTC	TRBJ2-7	NA	NA	TRBV23-1
CASSPGYQPQHF	TGTGCCAGCAGCCCGGGGTATCAGCCCCAGCATTTT	TRBJ1-5	NA	NA	TRBV16
CASSPQGGELTGELFF	TGTGCCAGCTCACCACAGGGCGGGGAACTCACCGGGGAGCTGTTTTTT	TRBJ2-2	NA	NA	TRBV18
CASSSTGQTEAFF	TGTGCCAGCAGCTCTACAGGGCAAACTGAAGCTTTCTTT	TRBJ1-1	NA	NA	TRBV13
CTSSQGQGARETQYF	TGCACCAGCAGCCAGGGACAGGGGGCGCGAGAGACCCAGTACTTC	TRBJ2-5	NA	NA	TRBV1
CASSSSGRAPHEQYF	TGTGCCAGCAGCTCCAGCGGGAGGGCCCCCCACGAGCAGTACTTC	TRBJ2-7	TRBD2	NA	TRBV5-4
CASSVSSGPYNEQFF	TGTGCCAGCAGCGTGAGTAGCGGCCCCTACAATGAGCAGTTCTTC	TRBJ2-1	NA	NA	TRBV5-4
CASSGGLAGGETQYF	TGTGCCAGCAGCGGCGGACTAGCGGGAGGAGAGACCCAGTACTTC	TRBJ2-5	TRBD2	NA	TRBV7-3
CASSLMSRADTQYF	TGCGCCAGCAGCTTGATGTCCAGGGCAGATACGCAGTATTTT	TRBJ2-3	NA	once	TRBV5-1
CASSYGPAGGTSYEQYF	TGTGCCAGCAGCTATGGCCCAGCGGGAGGGACTTCCTACGAGCAGTACTTC	TRBJ2-7	TRBD2	NA	TRBV7-9
CASSIGTGNQPQHF	TGTGCCAGTAGTATAGGGACAGGGAACCAGCCCCAGCATTTT	TRBJ1-5	TRBD1	NA	TRBV19
CSVGQGGYEQYF	TGCAGCGTTGGACAGGGCGGTTACGAGCAGTACTTC	TRBJ2-7	TRBD1	NA	TRBV29-1
CASSVFSTAGTYNEQFF	TGTGCCAGCAGCGTATTTAGCACCGCGGGTACCTACAATGAGCAGTTCTTC	TRBJ2-1	NA	NA	TRBV9
CASSGTVNTEAFF	TGTGCCAGCAGCGGGACAGTGAACACTGAAGCTTTCTTT	TRBJ1-1	TRBD1	NA	TRBV6-2/TRBV6-3
CASSFTGSREETQYF	TGCGCCAGCAGCTTCACAGGGTCCCGCGAAGAGACCCAGTACTTC	TRBJ2-5	NA	NA	TRBV5-1
CASSLPGPSPHGRDTQYF	TGTGCCAGCAGCTTACCTGGTCCTAGCCCACACGGAAGAGATACGCAGTATTTT	TRBJ2-3	NA	once	TRBV14
CASSLSRDTEAFF	TGTGCCAGCAGCTTATCCAGGGACACTGAAGCTTTCTTT	TRBJ1-1	NA	NA	TRBV5-4
CASSQPLKRTPFYF	TGTGCCAGCAGCCAACCCTTAAAGAGGACTCCTTTTTACTTC	TRBJ2-7	NA	NA	TRBV7-3
CASSLAGGRTGELFF	TGCGCCAGCAGCTTGGCCGGGGGGAGGACCGGGGAGCTGTTTTTT	TRBJ2-2	TRBD2	NA	TRBV5-1
CASSSRQGAGEKLFF	TGTGCCAGCAGTTCCCGACAGGGGGCGGGGGAAAAACTGTTTTTT	TRBJ1-4	TRBD1	NA	TRBV6-2/TRBV6-3
CASSLTGTGVYEQFF	TGTGCCAGCAGCTTAACCGGGACAGGGGTTTATGAGCAGTTCTTC	TRBJ2-1	TRBD1	NA	TRBV11-2
CASSIDYRGANEQYF	TGTGCCAGTAGTATAGATTATCGGGGGGCCAACGAGCAGTACTTC	TRBJ2-7	NA	NA	TRBV19
CASSLAGSGNTIYF	TGTGCCAGCAGCTTAGCAGGGAGCGGAAACACCATATATTTT	TRBJ1-3	NA	NA	TRBV7-9
CASSSGTGGWQNIQYF	TGTGCCAGCTCATCGGGGACAGGGGGTTGGCAAAACATTCAGTACTTC	TRBJ2-4	TRBD1	NA	TRBV18
CASSWDRPLTEAFF	TGTGCCAGCAGCTGGGACAGGCCCCTCACTGAAGCTTTCTTT	TRBJ1-1	TRBD1	NA	TRBV2
CASSLEVLAGWEQYF	TGTGCCAGCAGCTTAGAAGTACTAGCGGGATGGGAGCAGTACTTC	TRBJ2-7	TRBD2	NA	TRBV7-2
CAWSPRDRGKTYEQYF	TGTGCCTGGAGTCCGAGGGACAGGGGGAAGACCTACGAGCAGTACTTC	TRBJ2-7	TRBD1	NA	TRBV30
CASSPTRGGYGYTF	TGTGCCAGCTCACCAACTCGCGGAGGCTATGGCTACACCTTC	TRBJ1-2	NA	NA	TRBV18